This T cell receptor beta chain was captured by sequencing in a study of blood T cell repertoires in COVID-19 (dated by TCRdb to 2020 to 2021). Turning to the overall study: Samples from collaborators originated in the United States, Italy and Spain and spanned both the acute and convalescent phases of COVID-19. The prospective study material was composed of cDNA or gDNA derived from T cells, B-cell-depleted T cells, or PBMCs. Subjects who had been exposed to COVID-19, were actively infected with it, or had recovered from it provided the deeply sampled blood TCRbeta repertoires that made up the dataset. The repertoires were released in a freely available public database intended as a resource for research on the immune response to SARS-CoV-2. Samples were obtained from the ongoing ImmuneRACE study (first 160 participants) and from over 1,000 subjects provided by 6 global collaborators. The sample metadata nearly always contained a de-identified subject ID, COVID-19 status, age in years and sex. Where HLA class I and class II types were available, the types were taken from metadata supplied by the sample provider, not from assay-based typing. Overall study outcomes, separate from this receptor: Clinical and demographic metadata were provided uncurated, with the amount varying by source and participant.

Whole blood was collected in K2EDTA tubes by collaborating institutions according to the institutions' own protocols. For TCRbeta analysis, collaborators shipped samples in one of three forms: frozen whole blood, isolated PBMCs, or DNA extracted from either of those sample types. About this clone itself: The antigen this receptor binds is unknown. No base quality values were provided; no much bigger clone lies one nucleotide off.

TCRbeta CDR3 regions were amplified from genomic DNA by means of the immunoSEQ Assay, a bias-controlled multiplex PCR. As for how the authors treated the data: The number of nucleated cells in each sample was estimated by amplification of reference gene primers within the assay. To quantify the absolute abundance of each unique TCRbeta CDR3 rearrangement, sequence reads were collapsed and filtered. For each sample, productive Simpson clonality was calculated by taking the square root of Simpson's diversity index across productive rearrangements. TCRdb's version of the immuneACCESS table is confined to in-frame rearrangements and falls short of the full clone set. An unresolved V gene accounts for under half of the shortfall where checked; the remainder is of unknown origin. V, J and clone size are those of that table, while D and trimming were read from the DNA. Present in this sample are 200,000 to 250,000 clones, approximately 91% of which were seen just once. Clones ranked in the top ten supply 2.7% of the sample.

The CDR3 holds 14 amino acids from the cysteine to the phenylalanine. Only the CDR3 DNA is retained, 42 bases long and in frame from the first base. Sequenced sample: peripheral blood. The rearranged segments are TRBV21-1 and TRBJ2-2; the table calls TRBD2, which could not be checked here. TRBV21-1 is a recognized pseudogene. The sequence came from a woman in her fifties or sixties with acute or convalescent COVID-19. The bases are TGTGCCAGCAGGCGCGCGGGGGGGACCGGGGAGCTGTTTTTT. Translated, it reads CASRRAGGTGELFF.